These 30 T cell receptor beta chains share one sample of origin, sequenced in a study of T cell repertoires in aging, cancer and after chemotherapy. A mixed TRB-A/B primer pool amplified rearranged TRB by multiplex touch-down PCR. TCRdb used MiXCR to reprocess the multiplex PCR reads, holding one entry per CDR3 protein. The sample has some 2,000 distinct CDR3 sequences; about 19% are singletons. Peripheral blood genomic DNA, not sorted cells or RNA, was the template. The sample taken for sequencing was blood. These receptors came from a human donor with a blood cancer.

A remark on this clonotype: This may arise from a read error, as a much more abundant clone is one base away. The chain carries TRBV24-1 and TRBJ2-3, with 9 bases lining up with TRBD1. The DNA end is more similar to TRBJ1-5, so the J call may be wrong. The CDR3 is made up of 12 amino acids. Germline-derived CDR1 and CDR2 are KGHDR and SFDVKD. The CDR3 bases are TGTGCCACCGGGACAGGGACAGATACGCAGCATTTT. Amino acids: CATGTGTDTQHF.

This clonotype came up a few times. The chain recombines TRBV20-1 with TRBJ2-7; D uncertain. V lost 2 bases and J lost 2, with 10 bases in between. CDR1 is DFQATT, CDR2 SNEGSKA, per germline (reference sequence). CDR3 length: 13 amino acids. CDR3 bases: TGCAGTGCTAGAAGAAGGTCCCCCTACGAGCAGTACTTC. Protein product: CSARRRSPYEQYF.

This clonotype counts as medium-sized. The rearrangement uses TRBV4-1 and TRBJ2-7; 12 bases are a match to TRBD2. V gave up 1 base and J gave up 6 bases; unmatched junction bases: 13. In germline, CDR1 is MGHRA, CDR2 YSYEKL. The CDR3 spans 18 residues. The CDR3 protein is CASSQAHLAGGPGFEQYF. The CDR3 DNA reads TGCGCCAGCAGCCAAGCCCACCTAGCGGGAGGGCCGGGGTTCGAGCAGTACTTC.

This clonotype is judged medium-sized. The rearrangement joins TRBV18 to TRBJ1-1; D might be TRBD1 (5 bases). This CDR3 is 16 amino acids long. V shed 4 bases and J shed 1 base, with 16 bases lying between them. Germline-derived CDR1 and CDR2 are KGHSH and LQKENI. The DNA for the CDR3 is TGTGCCAGCTCACTGTCTACCGGGACTTCGAACACTGAAGCTTTCTTT. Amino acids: CASSLSTGTSNTEAFF.

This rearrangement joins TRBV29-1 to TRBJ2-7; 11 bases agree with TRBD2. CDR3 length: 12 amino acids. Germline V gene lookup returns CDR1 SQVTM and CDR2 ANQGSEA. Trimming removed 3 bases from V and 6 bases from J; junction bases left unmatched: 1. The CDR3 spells CSVEGTSGEQYF. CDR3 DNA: TGCAGCGTTGAGGGGACTAGCGGCGAGCAGTACTTC.

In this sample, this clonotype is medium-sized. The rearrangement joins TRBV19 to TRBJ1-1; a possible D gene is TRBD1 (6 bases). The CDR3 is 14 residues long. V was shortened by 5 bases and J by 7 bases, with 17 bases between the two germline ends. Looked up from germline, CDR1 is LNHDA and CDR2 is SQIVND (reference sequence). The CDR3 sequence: CASSPHREWGEAFF. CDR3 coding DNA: TGTGCCAGTAGTCCCCACAGGGAATGGGGTGAAGCTTTCTTT.

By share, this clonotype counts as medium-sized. In nucleotides, the CDR3 is TGTGCCAGTAGTTCGTTAACAGGGGCCTACGAGCAGTACTTC. Translating it yields CASSSLTGAYEQYF. The V call is TRBV19, the J call TRBJ2-7; TRBD1 aligns across 7 bases. Germline CDR1 LNHDA, CDR2 SQIVND (reference sequence). V shed 5 bases, J shed 2 bases, and the junction held 6 bases outside the gene matches. CDR3 length equals 14 residues. Together with reference TRBV19 and TRBJ2-7, the CDR3 gives the full variable domain: DGGITQSPKYLFRKEGQNVTLSCEQNLNHDAMYWYRQDPGQGLRLIYYSQIVNDFQKGDIAEGYSVSREKKESFPLTVTSAQKNPTAFYLCASSSLTGAYEQYFGPGTRLTVT.

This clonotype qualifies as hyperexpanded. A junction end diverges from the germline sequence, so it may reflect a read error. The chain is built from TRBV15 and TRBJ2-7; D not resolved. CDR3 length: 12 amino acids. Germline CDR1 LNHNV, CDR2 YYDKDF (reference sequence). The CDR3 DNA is TGTGCCACCAGCAGCATCTCCGACGAGCAGTACTTC. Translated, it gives CATSSISDEQYF.

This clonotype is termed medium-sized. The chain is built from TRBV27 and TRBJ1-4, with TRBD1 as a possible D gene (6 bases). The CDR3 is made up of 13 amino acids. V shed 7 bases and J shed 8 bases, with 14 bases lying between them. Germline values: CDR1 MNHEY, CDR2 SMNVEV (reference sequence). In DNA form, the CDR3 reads TGTGCCAGCAAGGGGGGAATGGAGGAAAAACTGTTTTTT. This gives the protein CASKGGMEEKLFF.

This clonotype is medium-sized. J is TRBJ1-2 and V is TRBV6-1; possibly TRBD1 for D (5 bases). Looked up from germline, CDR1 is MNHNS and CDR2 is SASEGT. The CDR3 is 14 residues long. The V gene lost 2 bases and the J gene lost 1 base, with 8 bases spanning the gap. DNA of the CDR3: TGTGCCAGCAGTGAAACGAGGGGTAACTATGGCTACACCTTC. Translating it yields CASSETRGNYGYTF.

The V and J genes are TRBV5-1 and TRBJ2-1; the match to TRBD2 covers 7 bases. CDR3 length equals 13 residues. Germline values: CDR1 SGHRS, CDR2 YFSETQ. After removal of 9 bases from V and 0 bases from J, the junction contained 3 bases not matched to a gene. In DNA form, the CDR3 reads TGCGCCACTAGCGGACTCTCCTACAATGAGCAGTTCTTC. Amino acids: CATSGLSYNEQFF. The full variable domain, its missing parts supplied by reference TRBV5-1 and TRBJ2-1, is KAGVTQTPRYLIKTRGQQVTLSCSPISGHRSVSWYQQTPGQGLQFLFEYFSETQRNKGNFPGRFSGRQFSNSRSEMNVSTLELGDSALYLCATSGLSYNEQFFGPGTRLTVL.

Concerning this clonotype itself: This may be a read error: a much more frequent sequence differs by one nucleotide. This chain's CDR3 is CASRFSSYNEQFF. The CDR3 coding sequence is TGTGCCAGCAGGTTCTCCTCCTACAATGAGCAGTTCTTC. The V and J genes are TRBV7-9 and TRBJ2-1; D remains ambiguous. Germline-derived CDR1 and CDR2 are SEHNR and FQNEAQ (reference sequence). The V end was cut by 6 bases, the J end by 0 bases, with 6 bases between. The CDR3 runs 13 residues.

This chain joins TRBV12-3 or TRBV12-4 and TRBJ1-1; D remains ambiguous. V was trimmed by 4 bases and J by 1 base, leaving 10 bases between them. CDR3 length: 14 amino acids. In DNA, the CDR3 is TGTGCCAGCAGTTCCCGGACGGAGAACACTGAAGCTTTCTTT. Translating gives CASSSRTENTEAFF.

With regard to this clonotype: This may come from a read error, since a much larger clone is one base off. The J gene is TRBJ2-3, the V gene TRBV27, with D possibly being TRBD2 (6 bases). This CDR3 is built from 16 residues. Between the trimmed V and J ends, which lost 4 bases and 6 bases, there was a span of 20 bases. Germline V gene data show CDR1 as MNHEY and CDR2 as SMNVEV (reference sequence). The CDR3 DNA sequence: TGTGCCAGCAGTTCTAATATAGGAGGGAGATCGGATACGCAGTATTTT. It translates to CASSSNIGGRSDTQYF.

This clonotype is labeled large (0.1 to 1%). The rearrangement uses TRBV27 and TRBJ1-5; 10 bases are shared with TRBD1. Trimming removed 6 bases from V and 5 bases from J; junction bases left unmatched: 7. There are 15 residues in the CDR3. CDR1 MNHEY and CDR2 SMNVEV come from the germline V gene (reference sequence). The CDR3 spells CASSPGTGVDQPQHF. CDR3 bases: TGTGCCAGCAGCCCCGGGACAGGGGTTGATCAGCCCCAGCATTTT.

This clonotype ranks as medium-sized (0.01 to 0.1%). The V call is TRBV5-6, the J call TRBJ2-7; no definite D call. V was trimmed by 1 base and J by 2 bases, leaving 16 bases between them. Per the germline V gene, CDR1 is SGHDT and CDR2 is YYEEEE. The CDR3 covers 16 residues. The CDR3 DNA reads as TGTGCCAGCAGCTTGATTTCGGCACAGAAACCCTACGAGCAGTACTTC. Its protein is CASSLISAQKPYEQYF.

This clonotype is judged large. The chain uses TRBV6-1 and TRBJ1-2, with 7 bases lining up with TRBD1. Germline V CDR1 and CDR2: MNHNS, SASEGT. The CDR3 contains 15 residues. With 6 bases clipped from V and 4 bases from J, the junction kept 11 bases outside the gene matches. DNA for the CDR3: TGTGCCAGCAGCCGAACCAGACAGGGTATCTATGGCTACACCTTC. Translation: CASSRTRQGIYGYTF.

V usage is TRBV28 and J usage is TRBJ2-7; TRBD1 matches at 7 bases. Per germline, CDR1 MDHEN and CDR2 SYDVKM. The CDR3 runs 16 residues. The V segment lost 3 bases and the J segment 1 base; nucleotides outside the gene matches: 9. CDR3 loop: CASSFDLGTESYEQYF. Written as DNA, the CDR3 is TGTGCCAGCAGTTTCGACCTCGGGACAGAATCCTACGAGCAGTACTTC.

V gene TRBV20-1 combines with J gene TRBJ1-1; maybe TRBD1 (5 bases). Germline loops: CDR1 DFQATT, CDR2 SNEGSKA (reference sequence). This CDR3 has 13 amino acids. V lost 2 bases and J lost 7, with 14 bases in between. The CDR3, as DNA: TGCAGTGCTAGATGGGGCCCCGGGGGTGAAGCTTTCTTT. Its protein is CSARWGPGGEAFF.

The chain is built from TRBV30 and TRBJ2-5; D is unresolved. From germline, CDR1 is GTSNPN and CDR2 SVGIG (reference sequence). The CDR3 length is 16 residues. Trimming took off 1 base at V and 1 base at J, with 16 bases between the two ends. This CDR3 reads CAWSGAPQRPQETQYF. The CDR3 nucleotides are TGTGCCTGGAGTGGGGCCCCCCAAAGACCCCAAGAGACCCAGTACTTC.

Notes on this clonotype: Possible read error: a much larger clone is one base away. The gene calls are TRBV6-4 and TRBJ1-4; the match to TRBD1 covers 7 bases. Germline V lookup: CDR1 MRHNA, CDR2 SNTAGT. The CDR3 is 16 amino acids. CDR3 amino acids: CASSSHPDRAYEELFF. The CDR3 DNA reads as TGTGCCAGCAGTTCCCACCCCGACAGGGCATATGAAGAACTGTTTTTT.

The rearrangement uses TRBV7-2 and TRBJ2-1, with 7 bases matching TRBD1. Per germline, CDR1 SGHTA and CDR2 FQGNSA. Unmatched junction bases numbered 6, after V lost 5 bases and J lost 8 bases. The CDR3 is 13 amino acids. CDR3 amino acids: CASSPLTGDEQFF. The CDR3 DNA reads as TGTGCCAGCAGCCCTCTCACAGGGGATGAGCAGTTCTTC.

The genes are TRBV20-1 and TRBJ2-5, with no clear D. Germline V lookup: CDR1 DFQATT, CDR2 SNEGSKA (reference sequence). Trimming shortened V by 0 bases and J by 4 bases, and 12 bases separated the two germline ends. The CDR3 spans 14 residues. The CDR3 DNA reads TGCAGTGCTAGAGATCCCCTAGTCGGAGAGACCCAGTACTTC. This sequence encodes CSARDPLVGETQYF.

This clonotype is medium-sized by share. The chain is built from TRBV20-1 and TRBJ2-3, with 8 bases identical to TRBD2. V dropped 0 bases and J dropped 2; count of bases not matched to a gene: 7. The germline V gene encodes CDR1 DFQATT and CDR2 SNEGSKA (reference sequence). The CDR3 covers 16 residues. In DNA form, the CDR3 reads TGCAGTGCTAGAGATCGGGATAGCGGGAACACAGATACGCAGTATTTT. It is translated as CSARDRDSGNTDTQYF.

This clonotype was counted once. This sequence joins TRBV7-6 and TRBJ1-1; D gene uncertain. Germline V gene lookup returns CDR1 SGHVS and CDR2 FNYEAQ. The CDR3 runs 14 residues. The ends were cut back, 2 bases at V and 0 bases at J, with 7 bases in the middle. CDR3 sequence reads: CASSLIPLNTEAFF. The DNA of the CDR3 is TGTGCCAGCAGCTTAATTCCCCTGAACACTGAAGCTTTCTTT. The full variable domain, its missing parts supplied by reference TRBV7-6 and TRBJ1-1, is GAGVSQSPRYKVTKRGQDVALRCDPISGHVSLYWYRQALGQGPEFLTYFNYEAQQDKSGLPNDRFSAERPEGSISTLTIQRTEQRDSAMYRCASSLIPLNTEAFFGQGTRLTVV.

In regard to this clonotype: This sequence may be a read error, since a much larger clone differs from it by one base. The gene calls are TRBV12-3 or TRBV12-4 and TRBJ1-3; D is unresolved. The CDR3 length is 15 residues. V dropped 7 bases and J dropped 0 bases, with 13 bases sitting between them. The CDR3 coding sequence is TGTGCCAGCAATTGGCGCAGGTACTCTGGAAACACCATATATTTT. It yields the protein CASNWRRYSGNTIYF.

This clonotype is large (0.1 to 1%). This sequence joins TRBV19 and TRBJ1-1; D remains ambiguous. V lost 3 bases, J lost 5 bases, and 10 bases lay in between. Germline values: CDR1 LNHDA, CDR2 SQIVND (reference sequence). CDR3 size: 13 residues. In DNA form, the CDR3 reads TGTGCCAGTAGTATTTATCAGGATACTGAAGCTTTCTTT. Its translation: CASSIYQDTEAFF.

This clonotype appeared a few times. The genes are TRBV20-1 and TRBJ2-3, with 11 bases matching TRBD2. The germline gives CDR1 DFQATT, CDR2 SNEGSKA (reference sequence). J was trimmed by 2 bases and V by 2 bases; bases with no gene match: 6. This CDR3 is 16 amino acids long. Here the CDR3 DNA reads TGCAGTGCTAGACCAGGGACTAGCGGTCTCACAGATACGCAGTATTTT. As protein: CSARPGTSGLTDTQYF.

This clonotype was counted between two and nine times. The CDR3 loop reads CASSPGTGVYGYTF. CDR3 DNA sequence: TGCGCCAGCAGCCCCGGGACAGGGGTCTATGGCTACACCTTC. The rearrangement joins TRBV5-1 to TRBJ1-2; 10 nucleotides agree with TRBD1. The V gene's germline CDR1 is SGHRS and CDR2 YFSETQ. The CDR3 spans 14 residues. Trimming removed 4 bases from V and 4 bases from J; junction bases left unmatched: 4.

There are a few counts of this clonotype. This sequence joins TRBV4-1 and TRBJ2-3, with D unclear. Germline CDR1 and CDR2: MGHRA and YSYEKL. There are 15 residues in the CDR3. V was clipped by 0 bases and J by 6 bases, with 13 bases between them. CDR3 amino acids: CASSQDPDGEDTQYF. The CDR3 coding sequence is TGCGCCAGCAGCCAAGATCCAGACGGAGAGGATACGCAGTATTTT.